Listed below are T cell receptor beta chains from one sample, sequenced in a study of tumor-infiltrating lymphocytes in primary liver carcinoma. TCRdb reprocessed the multiplex PCR reads via MiXCR and lists one record per CDR3 protein. The data contain 100,000 to 150,000 distinct CDR3 sequences, 64% of them seen just once; the ten biggest clones take up roughly 8%. What was sequenced was liver tumor tissue from sampling region 3. The origin of the receptors is an older woman with primary liver carcinoma and hepatitis B virus infection. CDR3s leave out the opening cysteine and the closing phenylalanine or tryptophan. Fields, in order: J gene, V gene, CDR3 protein.

J: TRBJ2-1
V: TRBV24-1
CDR3: ATSDLGGTVNEQF

J: TRBJ2-5
V: TRBV28
CDR3: ASSLTKSPGQETQY

J: TRBJ2-7
V: TRBV6-1
CDR3: ASNGAFEGYEQY

J: TRBJ2-2
V: TRBV6-1
CDR3: ASTSGRDTGELF

J: TRBJ1-1
V: TRBV12-3/TRBV12-4
CDR3: ASSRTPGTRNTEAF

J: TRBJ2-5
V: TRBV7-9
CDR3: ASSLPSSGHLEETQY

J: TRBJ2-1
V: TRBV5-4
CDR3: ASSSAGTRTYNEQF

J: TRBJ2-1
V: TRBV12-3/TRBV12-4
CDR3: ASTSANYYNEQF

J: TRBJ2-5
V: TRBV7-8
CDR3: ASSLIIGQGAGETQY

J: TRBJ2-3
V: TRBV11-3
CDR3: ARSLADTQY

J: TRBJ1-1
V: TRBV5-1
CDR3: ASTGDTEAF

J: TRBJ2-6
V: TRBV4-1
CDR3: ASSHVTGTDYFGANVLT

J: TRBJ2-5
V: TRBV6-5
CDR3: ASRDTRRQETQY

J: TRBJ2-6
V: TRBV11-2
CDR3: ATQRPRSGANVLT

J: TRBJ2-5
V: TRBV28
CDR3: ASSKLDWGTQETQY

J: TRBJ2-1
V: TRBV11-2
CDR3: TISWTSGAELF

J: TRBJ2-3
V: TRBV5-4
CDR3: ASSSGGSDTQY

J: TRBJ2-7
V: TRBV7-9
CDR3: ASSLRAGSFTEQY

J: TRBJ2-7
V: TRBV21-1
CDR3: ASSKGEGHLSYEQY

J: TRBJ2-7
V: TRBV11-2
CDR3: ASGPGLASREQY

J: TRBJ2-7
V: TRBV12-3/TRBV12-4
CDR3: ASSPGTGEAGLYEQY

J: TRBJ2-2
V: TRBV12-3/TRBV12-4
CDR3: ASSLEMGGELF

J: TRBJ2-1
V: TRBV5-5
CDR3: ASTHSQMLNEQF

J: TRBJ1-5
V: TRBV28
CDR3: ASRPQGASNQPQH

J: TRBJ1-1
V: TRBV11-2
CDR3: ASGPPGGTHTTEAF

J: TRBJ1-2
V: TRBV6-1
CDR3: ASSENRDRSGYT

J: TRBJ2-3
V: TRBV28
CDR3: ASSSSWTFTGIRTTSTDTQY

J: TRBJ1-6
V: TRBV28
CDR3: ASSFAGNSPLH

J: TRBJ2-2
V: TRBV29-1
CDR3: GAPEHTGELF

J: TRBJ2-5
V: TRBV5-1
CDR3: ASSLDRAGETQY

J: TRBJ1-2
V: TRBV5-1
CDR3: ANSLELRDRGSYDYT

J: TRBJ2-2
V: TRBV6-5
CDR3: VSRLSGTNTRELF

J: TRBJ1-5
V: TRBV28
CDR3: ASSWAGRNQPQH

J: TRBJ2-2
V: TRBV11-1
CDR3: ASSLQVGELF

J: TRBJ2-5
V: TRBV29-1
CDR3: SVEGGVPGETQY

J: TRBJ2-3
V: TRBV6-1
CDR3: AGSHRDGVHNTQY

J: TRBJ1-2
V: TRBV29-1
CDR3: SVGDGPGERGYT

J: TRBJ2-7
V: TRBV19
CDR3: ASSIDGTAGHYEQY

J: TRBJ2-1
V: TRBV30
CDR3: AWSVASGNQF

J: TRBJ2-5
V: TRBV5-1
CDR3: ASSPGTRQETQY

J: TRBJ1-5
V: TRBV11-2
CDR3: ASSPNISPAQPQH

J: TRBJ2-2
V: TRBV29-1
CDR3: SAIQELNTEELF

J: TRBJ2-1
V: TRBV6-1
CDR3: AGSGVGAGGPLNEQF

J: TRBJ2-5
V: TRBV29-1
CDR3: SAKTSGQQDTQY

J: TRBJ2-3
V: TRBV29-1
CDR3: SAGTTSADTQY

J: TRBJ2-7
V: TRBV6-5
CDR3: AISFRQTPPYEQY

J: TRBJ2-3
V: TRBV11-2
CDR3: ANSLLAGGAADTQY

J: TRBJ2-1
V: TRBV20-1
CDR3: SARDFRPYNEQF